Listed below are T cell receptor beta chains from one sample, sequenced in a study of blood T cell repertoires in COVID-19. Assay used: immunoSEQ multiplex PCR; TCRdb lists only in-frame clones, some missing. The sample has around 72,000 clones; 75% to 95% are singletons. Sample: peripheral blood. All receptors come from a human donor with active COVID-19. The donor label of this sample is uncertain. Each CDR3 is given with its conserved first and last residue. D genes are given only for firm matches. Size is stated for part of the rows, as once, few or many counts, or as a class when the clone is expanded.

V	D	J	size	DNA	CDR3
TRBV5-1	TRBD1	TRBJ1-3	-	TGCGCCAGCAGCCCGGGACAGAGCTCTGGAAACACCATATATTTT	CASSPGQSSGNTIYF
TRBV27	TRBD1	TRBJ1-6	-	TGTGCCAGCAGTTTGGGGACAGGAGGATCACCCCTCCACTTT	CASSLGTGGSPLHF
TRBV29-1	TRBD2	TRBJ2-1	-	TGCAGCGTGAAGCCTGTTGCGGGAGGTATCTACAATGAGCAGTTCTTC	CSVKPVAGGIYNEQFF
TRBV2	TRBD2	TRBJ2-3	-	TGTGCCAGCGGGAGGGAGGGGACAGATACGCAGTATTTT	CASGREGTDTQYF
TRBV29-1	-	TRBJ2-5	-	TGCAGCGTTGATGGGAGATCAGGACAAGAGACCCAGTACTTC	CSVDGRSGQETQYF
TRBV30	TRBD1	TRBJ2-3	-	TGTGCCTGGAGTGCGGACAGGTCGAGTGGCCAGAACCCCACAGATACGCAGTATTTT	CAWSADRSSGQNPTDTQYF
TRBV15	-	TRBJ2-2	once	TGTGCCACCAGCTCTAGGGACTCCAATACCGGGGAGCTGTTTTTT	CATSSRDSNTGELFF
TRBV18	TRBD2	TRBJ2-7	once	TGTGCCAGCTCACCAGTTCTAGCGGGAGGGCCCTACGAGCAGTACTTC	CASSPVLAGGPYEQYF
TRBV28	TRBD1	TRBJ1-5	-	TGTGCCAGCAGTTCGGGACAGGGATTACAGCCCCAGCATTTT	CASSSGQGLQPQHF
TRBV27	-	TRBJ1-4	-	TGTGCCAGCAGACAACAGGGATCTAATGAAAAACTGTTTTTT	CASRQQGSNEKLFF
TRBV18	TRBD1	TRBJ1-1	-	TGTGCCAGCTCACGGGACAGAAACACTGAAGCTTTCTTT	CASSRDRNTEAFF
TRBV30	TRBD1	TRBJ2-7	-	TGTGCCTGGAGCCGGGACAGGGGGGACGAGCAGTACTTC	CAWSRDRGDEQYF
TRBV4-3	-	TRBJ2-3	-	TGCGCCAGCAGCCAAGGCGCCAGGGTCGCAGATACGCAGTATTTT	CASSQGARVADTQYF
TRBV28	-	TRBJ2-2	few	TGTGCCAGCAGTTTACCAGGGTTTTCTCAGGGGACCGGGGAGCTGTTTTTT	CASSLPGFSQGTGELFF
TRBV7-9	TRBD1	TRBJ2-7	-	TGTGCCAGCAGCTTCCGGGACAGACCCTACGAGCAGTACTTC	CASSFRDRPYEQYF